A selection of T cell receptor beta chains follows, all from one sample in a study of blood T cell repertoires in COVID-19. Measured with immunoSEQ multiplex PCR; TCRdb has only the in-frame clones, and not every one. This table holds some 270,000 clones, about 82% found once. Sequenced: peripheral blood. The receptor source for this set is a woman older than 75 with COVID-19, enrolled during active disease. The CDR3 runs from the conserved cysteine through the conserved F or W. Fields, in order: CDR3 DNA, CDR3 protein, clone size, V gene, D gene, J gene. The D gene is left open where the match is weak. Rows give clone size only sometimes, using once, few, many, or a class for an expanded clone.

TGTGCCAGCTCACCACCGATGGGGCAGGGCCCAGATACGCAGTATTTT	CASSPPMGQGPDTQYF	NA	TRBV18	NA	TRBJ2-3
TGTGCCAGCAGTTTATCGACAGTAAATGAAAAACTGTTTTTT	CASSLSTVNEKLFF	NA	TRBV27	NA	TRBJ1-4
TGTGCCAGCAGCCAGGGACAGGTGCCTATTAATTCACCCCTCCACTTT	CASSQGQVPINSPLHF	NA	TRBV5-6	TRBD1	TRBJ1-6
TGTGCCTGGACAGGCGGGCCCTATAATTCACCCCTCCACTTT	CAWTGGPYNSPLHF	NA	TRBV30	NA	TRBJ1-6
TGTGCCAGCACCCAGGGGGTGGAAGAGACCCAGTACTTC	CASTQGVEETQYF	NA	TRBV7-2	TRBD1	TRBJ2-5
TGTGCCAGCAGTGACCGGGGGGGCAAGGAGACCCAGTACTTC	CASSDRGGKETQYF	NA	TRBV2	TRBD2	TRBJ2-5
TGTGCCACCAGTAGCGCCGGACAGGGGGCGAGGACCGGGGAGCTGTTTTTT	CATSSAGQGARTGELFF	NA	TRBV24-1	TRBD1	TRBJ2-2
TGTGCCAGCAGTGGCAGGGGGGTCGGTAACTATGGCTACACCTTC	CASSGRGVGNYGYTF	NA	TRBV28	TRBD1	TRBJ1-2
TGTGCCAGCAGTGAAGGCCTTGCAACATCGGGTTCACCCCTCCACTTT	CASSEGLATSGSPLHF	NA	TRBV6-1	NA	TRBJ1-6
TGTGCCAGCAGTTACTCCAGCTCTGGAAACACCATATATTTT	CASSYSSSGNTIYF	few	TRBV6-5	NA	TRBJ1-3
TGTGCCAGCAGCCCTCAGGGGGCCGATGAGCAGTACTTC	CASSPQGADEQYF	NA	TRBV7-9	TRBD1	TRBJ2-7
TGTGCCAGCAGAAGGGACAGGGAGGACTACGAGCAGTACTTC	CASRRDREDYEQYF	NA	TRBV27	TRBD1	TRBJ2-7
TGTGCCAGCAGCTTGCAAGAGACTGAAGCTTTCTTT	CASSLQETEAFF	NA	TRBV5-4	NA	TRBJ1-1
TGTGCCAGCAGCCATCTACTAGCGGGGGGGCAAGAGACCCAGTACTTC	CASSHLLAGGQETQYF	once	TRBV3-1/TRBV3-2	TRBD2	TRBJ2-5
TGTGCCAGCAGCGTAGATCGGACAGGGAGGGAAGCTTTCTTT	CASSVDRTGREAFF	NA	TRBV9	TRBD1	TRBJ1-1
TGTGCCAGCAGAAACGGACAGGACACTGAAGCTTTCTTT	CASRNGQDTEAFF	NA	TRBV7-6	TRBD1	TRBJ1-1
TGTGCCAGCAGCCTCTCGAGGGCTAGCACAGATACGCAGTATTTT	CASSLSRASTDTQYF	NA	TRBV6-2/TRBV6-3	NA	TRBJ2-3
TGTGCCAGCAGCCAAGGACAGGGGGCGCGCGGAAACACCATATATTTT	CASSQGQGARGNTIYF	NA	TRBV3-1/TRBV3-2	TRBD1	TRBJ1-3
TGTGCCAGCACGTTTGGAGGGACCTCTGGAAACACCATATATTTT	CASTFGGTSGNTIYF	NA	TRBV6-6	NA	TRBJ1-3
TGTGCCAGCAGCACCGGCAGGAACTCTGGGGCCAACGTCCTGACTTTC	CASSTGRNSGANVLTF	few	TRBV21-1	NA	TRBJ2-6
TGTGCCAGCAGAGATGCAGGGGGCGCGAGGGAAAAACTGTTTTTT	CASRDAGGAREKLFF	NA	TRBV6-5	TRBD1	TRBJ1-4
TGTGCCAGCAGCACACTCAGGGCCCCCGGGACCCAGTACTTC	CASSTLRAPGTQYF	once	TRBV7-9	NA	TRBJ2-5